A selection of T cell receptor beta chains follows, all from one sample in a study of blood T cell repertoires in COVID-19. Assay used: immunoSEQ multiplex PCR; TCRdb lists only in-frame clones, some missing. The table records 300,000 to 400,000 clones, around 86% of them present only once. Material for sequencing was PBMCs or T cells enriched from blood (not recorded which). These receptors originate from a woman aged 40 to 50 with acute COVID-19. Each CDR3 is given with its conserved first and last residue. D genes are given only for firm matches. Some rows have no size entry. The others give once, few or many, or a class for an expanded clone.

d_gene	j_gene	abundance	len	v_gene	CDR3nt	CDR3aa
.	TRBJ2-2	.	17	TRBV18	TGTGCCAGCTCACCCCGTGGGGCAGGGGCGAACACCGGGGAGCTGTTTTTT	CASSPRGAGANTGELFF
.	TRBJ1-3	.	14	TRBV3-1/TRBV3-2	TGTGCCAGCAGCCAAAGATCCCGGGGAAACACCATATATTTT	CASSQRSRGNTIYF
.	TRBJ2-5	.	13	TRBV7-2	TGTGCCAGCACCCTGACAGGCGTAGAGACCCAGTACTTC	CASTLTGVETQYF
.	TRBJ1-2	.	11	TRBV20-1	TGCAGTGCCAAAGCGGGGGGTGGCTACACCTTC	CSAKAGGGYTF
.	TRBJ1-1	.	12	TRBV29-1	TGCAGCGTTGGGGAGGGGTACACTGAAGCTTTCTTT	CSVGEGYTEAFF
TRBD2	TRBJ2-1	few	18	TRBV11-2	TGTGCCAGCAGCTTAGTGGCCGTCCTAGCGGGAGGCGGCAATGAGCAGTTCTTC	CASSLVAVLAGGGNEQFF
TRBD1	TRBJ1-4	few	15	TRBV4-1	TGCGCCAGCAGCCAAGATAGACAGGGGCATGAAAAACTGTTTTTT	CASSQDRQGHEKLFF
TRBD2	TRBJ2-3	.	15	TRBV6-2/TRBV6-3	TGTGCCAGCAGTTCAGGACTAGCAAGCACAGATACGCAGTATTTT	CASSSGLASTDTQYF
.	TRBJ1-1	.	14	TRBV7-2	TGTGCCAGCAGCCTAAGACAGACGAACACTGAAGCTTTCTTT	CASSLRQTNTEAFF
.	TRBJ1-2	once	12	TRBV6-6	TGTGCCAGCAATACCAGGGACTATGGCTACACCTTC	CASNTRDYGYTF
.	TRBJ1-5	.	13	TRBV2	TGTGCCAGCAGAGAGACCTCAAGGGGGCCCCAGCATTTT	CASRETSRGPQHF
.	TRBJ2-1	few	15	TRBV11-2	TGTGCCAGCAGCCCTTCCGGGACACATTACAATGAGCAGTTCTTC	CASSPSGTHYNEQFF
.	TRBJ2-2	.	13	TRBV2	TGTGCCAGCAGTGAAGAACTCCTCCGGGAGCTGTTTTTT	CASSEELLRELFF